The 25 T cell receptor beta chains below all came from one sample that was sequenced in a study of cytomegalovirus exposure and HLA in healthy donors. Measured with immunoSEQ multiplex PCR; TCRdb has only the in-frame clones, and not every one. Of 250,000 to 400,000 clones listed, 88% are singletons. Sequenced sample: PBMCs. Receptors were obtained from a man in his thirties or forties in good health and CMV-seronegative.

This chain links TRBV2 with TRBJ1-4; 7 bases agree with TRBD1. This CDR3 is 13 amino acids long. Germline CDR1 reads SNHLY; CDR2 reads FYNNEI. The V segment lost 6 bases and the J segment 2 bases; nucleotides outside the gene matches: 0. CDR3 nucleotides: TGTGCCAGCAGCAGGGGGACTAATGAAAAACTGTTTTTT. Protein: CASSRGTNEKLFF. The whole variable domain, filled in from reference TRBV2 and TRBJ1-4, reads EPEVTQTPSHQVTQMGQEVILRCVPISNHLYFYWYRQILGQKVEFLVSFYNNEISEKSEIFDDQFSVERPDGSNFTLKIRSTKLEDSAMYFCASSRGTNEKLFFGSGTQLSVL.

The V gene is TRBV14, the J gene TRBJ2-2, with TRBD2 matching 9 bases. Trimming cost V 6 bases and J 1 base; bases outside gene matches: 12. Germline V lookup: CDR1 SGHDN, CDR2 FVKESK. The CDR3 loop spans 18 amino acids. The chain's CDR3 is CASSASAGGRVNTGELFF. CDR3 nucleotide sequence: TGTGCCAGCAGTGCCTCAGCGGGGGGTCGTGTGAACACCGGGGAGCTGTTTTTT.

CDR3 protein: CASSSTRQGAFITEAFF. The CDR3 nucleotides are TGTGCCAGCAGCTCAACCCGTCAGGGGGCTTTTATCACTGAAGCTTTCTTT. The V gene is TRBV7-9, the J gene TRBJ1-1; 8 bases are a match to TRBD1. The length of the CDR3 is 17 residues. CDR1 is SEHNR and CDR2 is FQNEAQ in the germline V gene (reference sequence). V lost 4 bases to trimming and J lost 4 bases; unmatched junction nucleotides: 14.

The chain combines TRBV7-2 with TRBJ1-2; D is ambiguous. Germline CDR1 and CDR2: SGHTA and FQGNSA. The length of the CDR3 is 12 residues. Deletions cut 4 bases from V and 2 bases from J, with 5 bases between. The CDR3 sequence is CASSYGNYGYTF. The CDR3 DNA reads TGTGCCAGCAGCTACGGGAACTATGGCTACACCTTC.

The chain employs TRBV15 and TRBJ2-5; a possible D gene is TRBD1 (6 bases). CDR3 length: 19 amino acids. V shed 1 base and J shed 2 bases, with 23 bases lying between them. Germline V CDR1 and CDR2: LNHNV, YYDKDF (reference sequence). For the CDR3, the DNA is TGTGCCACCAGCAGAGGGGGGCAGGCACAGGGTGTAAAGCAAGAGACCCAGTACTTC. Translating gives CATSRGGQAQGVKQETQYF. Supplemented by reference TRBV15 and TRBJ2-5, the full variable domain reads DAMVIQNPRYQVTQFGKPVTLSCSQTLNHNVMYWYQQKSSQAPKLLFHYYDKDFNNEADTPDNFQSRRPNTSFCFLDIRSPGLGDTAMYLCATSRGGQAQGVKQETQYFGPGTRLLVL.

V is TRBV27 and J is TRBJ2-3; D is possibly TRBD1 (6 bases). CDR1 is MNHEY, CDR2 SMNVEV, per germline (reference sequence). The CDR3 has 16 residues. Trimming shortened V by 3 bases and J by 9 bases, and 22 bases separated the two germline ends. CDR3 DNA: TGTGCCAGCAGTTTTCAGGGGTTGAAGACCGACCAGACGCAGTATTTT. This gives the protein CASSFQGLKTDQTQYF.

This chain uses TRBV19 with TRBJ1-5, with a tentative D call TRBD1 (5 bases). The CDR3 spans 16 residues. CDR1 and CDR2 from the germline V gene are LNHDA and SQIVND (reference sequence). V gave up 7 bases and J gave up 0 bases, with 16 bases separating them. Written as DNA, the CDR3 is TGTGCCAGTAAGAGGCAGGGCGGCTATAGCAATCAGCCCCAGCATTTT. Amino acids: CASKRQGGYSNQPQHF.

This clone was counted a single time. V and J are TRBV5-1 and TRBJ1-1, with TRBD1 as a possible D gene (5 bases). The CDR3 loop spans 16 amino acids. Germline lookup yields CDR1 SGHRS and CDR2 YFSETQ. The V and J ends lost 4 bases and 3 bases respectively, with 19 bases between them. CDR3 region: CASSQPPADIYTEAFF. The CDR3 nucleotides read TGCGCCAGCAGCCAACCGCCGGCGGACATCTACACTGAAGCTTTCTTT. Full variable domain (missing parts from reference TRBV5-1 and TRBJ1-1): KAGVTQTPRYLIKTRGQQVTLSCSPISGHRSVSWYQQTPGQGLQFLFEYFSETQRNKGNFPGRFSGRQFSNSRSEMNVSTLELGDSALYLCASSQPPADIYTEAFFGQGTRLTVV.

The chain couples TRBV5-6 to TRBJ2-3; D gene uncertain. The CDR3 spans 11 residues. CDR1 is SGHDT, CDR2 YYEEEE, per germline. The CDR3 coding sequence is TGTGCGACCAGCAAGCAAGATACGCAGTATTTT. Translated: CATSKQDTQYF. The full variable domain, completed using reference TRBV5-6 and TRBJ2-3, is DAGVTQSPTHLIKTRGQQVTLRCSPKSGHDTVSWYQQALGQGPQFIFQYYEEEERQRGNFPDRFSGHQFPNYSSELNVNALLLGDSALYLCATSKQDTQYFGPGTRLTVL.

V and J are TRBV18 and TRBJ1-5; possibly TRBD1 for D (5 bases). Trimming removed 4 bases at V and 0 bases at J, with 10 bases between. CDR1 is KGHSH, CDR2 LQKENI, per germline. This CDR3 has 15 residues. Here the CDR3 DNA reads TGTGCCAGCTCACGCCTACAGGATAGCAATCAGCCCCAGCATTTT. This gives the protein CASSRLQDSNQPQHF.

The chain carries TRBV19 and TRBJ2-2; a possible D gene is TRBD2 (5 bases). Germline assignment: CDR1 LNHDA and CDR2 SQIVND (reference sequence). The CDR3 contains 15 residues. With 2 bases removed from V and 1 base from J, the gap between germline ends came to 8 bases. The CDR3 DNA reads TGTGCCAGTAGTATACTTGCGGGGAACACCGGGGAGCTGTTTTTT. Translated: CASSILAGNTGELFF.

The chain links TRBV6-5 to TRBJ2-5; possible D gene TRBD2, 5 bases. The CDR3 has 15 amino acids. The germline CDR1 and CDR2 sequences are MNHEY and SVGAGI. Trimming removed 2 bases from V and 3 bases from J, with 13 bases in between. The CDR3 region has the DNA TGTGCCAGCAGTTACGGGAGCCCTCGGAAAGAGACCCAGTACTTC. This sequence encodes CASSYGSPRKETQYF.

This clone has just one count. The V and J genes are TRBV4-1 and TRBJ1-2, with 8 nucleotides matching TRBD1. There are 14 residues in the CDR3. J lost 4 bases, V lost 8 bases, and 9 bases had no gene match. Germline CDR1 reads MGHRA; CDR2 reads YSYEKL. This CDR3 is CASRQGQGFYGYTF. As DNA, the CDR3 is TGCGCCAGCCGACAGGGGCAGGGGTTCTATGGCTACACCTTC.

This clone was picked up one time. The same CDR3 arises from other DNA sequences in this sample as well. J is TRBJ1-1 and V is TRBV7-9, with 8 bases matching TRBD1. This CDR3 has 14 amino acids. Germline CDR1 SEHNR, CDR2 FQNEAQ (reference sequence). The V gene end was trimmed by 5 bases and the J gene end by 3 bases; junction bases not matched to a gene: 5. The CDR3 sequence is CASSPGQGHTEAFF. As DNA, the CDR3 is TGTGCCAGCAGCCCAGGACAGGGACACACTGAAGCTTTCTTT. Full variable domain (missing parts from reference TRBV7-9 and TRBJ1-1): DTGVSQNPRHKITKRGQNVTFRCDPISEHNRLYWYRQTLGQGPEFLTYFQNEAQLEKSRLLSDRFSAERPKGSFSTLEIQRTEQGDSAMYLCASSPGQGHTEAFFGQGTRLTVV.

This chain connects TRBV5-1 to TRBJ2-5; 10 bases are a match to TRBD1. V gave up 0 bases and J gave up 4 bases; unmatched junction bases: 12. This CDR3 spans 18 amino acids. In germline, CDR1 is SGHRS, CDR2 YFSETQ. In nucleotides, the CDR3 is TGCGCCAGCAGCTTGGAGGTCGGCGGGACAGGGGCGCGAGAGACCCAGTACTTC. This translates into CASSLEVGGTGARETQYF.

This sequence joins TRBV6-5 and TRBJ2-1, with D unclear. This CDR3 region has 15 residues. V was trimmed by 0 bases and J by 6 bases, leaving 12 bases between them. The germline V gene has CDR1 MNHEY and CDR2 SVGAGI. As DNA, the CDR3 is TGTGCCAGCAGTTACTCGGGCAGGTTGGGCAATGAGCAGTTCTTC. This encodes CASSYSGRLGNEQFF.

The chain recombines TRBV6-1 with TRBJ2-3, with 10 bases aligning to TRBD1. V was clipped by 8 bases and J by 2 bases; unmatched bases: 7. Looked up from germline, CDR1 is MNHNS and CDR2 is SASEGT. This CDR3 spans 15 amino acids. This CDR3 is CASEDRGGLTDTQYF. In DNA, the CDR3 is TGTGCCAGCGAGGACAGGGGGGGACTCACAGATACGCAGTATTTT.

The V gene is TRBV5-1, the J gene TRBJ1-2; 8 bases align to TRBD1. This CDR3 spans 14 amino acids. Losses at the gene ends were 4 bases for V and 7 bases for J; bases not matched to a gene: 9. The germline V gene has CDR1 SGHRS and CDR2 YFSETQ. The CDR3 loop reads CASSPPGQGFGYTF. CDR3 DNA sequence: TGCGCCAGCAGCCCCCCCGGACAGGGATTTGGCTACACCTTC.

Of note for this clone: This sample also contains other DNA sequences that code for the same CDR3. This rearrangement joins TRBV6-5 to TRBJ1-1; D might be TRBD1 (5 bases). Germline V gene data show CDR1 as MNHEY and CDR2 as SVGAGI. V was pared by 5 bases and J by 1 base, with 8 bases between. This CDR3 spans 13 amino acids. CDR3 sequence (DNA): TGTGCCAGCAGTCGACAGAAGAACACTGAAGCTTTCTTT. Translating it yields CASSRQKNTEAFF.

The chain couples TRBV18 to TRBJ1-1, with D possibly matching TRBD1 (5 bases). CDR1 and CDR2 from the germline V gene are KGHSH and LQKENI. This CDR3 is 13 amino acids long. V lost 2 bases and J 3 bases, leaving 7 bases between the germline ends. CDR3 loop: CASSPDSYTEAFF. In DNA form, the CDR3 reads TGTGCCAGCTCACCAGACAGTTACACTGAAGCTTTCTTT.

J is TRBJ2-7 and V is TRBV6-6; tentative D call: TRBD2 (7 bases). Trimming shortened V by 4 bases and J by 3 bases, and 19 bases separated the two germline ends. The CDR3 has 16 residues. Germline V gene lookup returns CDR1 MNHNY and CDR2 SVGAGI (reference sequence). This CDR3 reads CASSSSLRGGNYEQYF. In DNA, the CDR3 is TGTGCCAGCAGTTCGTCCTTAAGGGGGGGGAACTACGAGCAGTACTTC.

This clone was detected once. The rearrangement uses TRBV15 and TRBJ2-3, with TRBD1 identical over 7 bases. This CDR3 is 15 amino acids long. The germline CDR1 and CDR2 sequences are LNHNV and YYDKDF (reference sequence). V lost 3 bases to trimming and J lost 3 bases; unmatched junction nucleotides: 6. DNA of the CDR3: TGTGCCACCAGCAGTTGGGGGACAGATACAGATACGCAGTATTTT. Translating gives CATSSWGTDTDTQYF.

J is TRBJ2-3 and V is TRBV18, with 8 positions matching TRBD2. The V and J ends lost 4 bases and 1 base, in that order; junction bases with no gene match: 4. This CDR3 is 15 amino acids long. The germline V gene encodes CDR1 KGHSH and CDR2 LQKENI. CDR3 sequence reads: CASSLGLAGTDTQYF. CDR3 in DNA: TGTGCCAGCTCACTCGGACTAGCAGGCACAGATACGCAGTATTTT.

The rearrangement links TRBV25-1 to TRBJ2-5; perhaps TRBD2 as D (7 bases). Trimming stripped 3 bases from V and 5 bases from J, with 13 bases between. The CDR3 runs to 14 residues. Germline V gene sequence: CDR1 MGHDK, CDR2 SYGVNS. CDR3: CASSDPRGAETQYF. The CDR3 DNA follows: TGTGCCAGCAGTGACCCACGGGGGGCCGAGACCCAGTACTTC.

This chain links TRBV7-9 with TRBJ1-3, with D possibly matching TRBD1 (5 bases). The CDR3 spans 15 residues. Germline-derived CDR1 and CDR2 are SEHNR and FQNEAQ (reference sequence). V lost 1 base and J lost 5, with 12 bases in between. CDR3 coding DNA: TGTGCCAGCAGCTTAGTGGGGAGGGACCGAAACACCATATATTTT. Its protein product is CASSLVGRDRNTIYF.